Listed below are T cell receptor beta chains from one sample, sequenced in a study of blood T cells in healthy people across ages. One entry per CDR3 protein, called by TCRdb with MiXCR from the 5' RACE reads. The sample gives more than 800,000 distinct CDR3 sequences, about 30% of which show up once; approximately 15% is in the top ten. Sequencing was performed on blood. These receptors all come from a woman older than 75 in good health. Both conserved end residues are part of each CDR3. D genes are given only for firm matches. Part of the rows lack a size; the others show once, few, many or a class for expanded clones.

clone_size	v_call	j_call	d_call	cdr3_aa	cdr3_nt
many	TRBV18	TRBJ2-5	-	CASSPLAVGVRTQYF	TGTGCCAGCTCACCTCTGGCGGTGGGAGTGAGGACCCAGTACTTC
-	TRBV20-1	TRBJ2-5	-	CSASIGIERNEQYF	TGCAGTGCTAGTATTGGCATCGAACGCAATGAGCAGTACTTC
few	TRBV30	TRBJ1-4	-	CAWSTVMGAGEKLFF	TGTGCCTGGAGTACGGTGATGGGGGCCGGTGAAAAACTGTTTTTT
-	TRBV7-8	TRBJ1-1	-	CASSETGYTEAFF	TGTGCCAGCAGCGAGACAGGATACACTGAAGCTTTCTTT
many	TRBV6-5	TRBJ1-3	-	CASRRTVGNTIYF	TGTGCCAGCAGAAGGACGGTTGGAAACACCATATATTTT
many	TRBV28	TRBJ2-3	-	CASSLMGVPDTQYF	TGTGCCAGCAGTCTAATGGGTGTCCCAGATACGCAGTATTTT
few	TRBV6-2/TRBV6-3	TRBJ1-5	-	CASSYDKSASSNQPQHF	TGTGCCAGCAGTTATGACAAAAGCGCCTCTAGCAATCAGCCCCAGCATTTT
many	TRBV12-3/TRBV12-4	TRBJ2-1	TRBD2	CASSFPGTRRKNEQFF	TGTGCCAGCAGTTTCCCCGGGACTAGGCGGAAAAATGAGCAGTTCTTC
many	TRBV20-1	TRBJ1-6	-	CSASIRGSPLHF	TGCAGTGCTAGTATTCGGGGTTCACCCCTCCACTTT
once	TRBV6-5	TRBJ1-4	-	CASRLDGTFSNEKRFF	TGTGCCAGCAGATTAGACGGGACATTTAGTAATGAAAAACGGTTTTTT
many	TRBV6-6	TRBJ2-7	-	CASSYGLKTYEQYF	TGTGCCAGCAGTTACGGTTTGAAGACCTACGAGCAGTACTTC
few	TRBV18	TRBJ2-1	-	CASSPLMNEQFF	TGTGCCAGCTCACCACTTATGAATGAGCAGTTCTTC
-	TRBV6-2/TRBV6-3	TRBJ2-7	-	CASRSAGPTYEQYF	TGTGCCAGCAGATCGGCAGGGCCTACCTACGAGCAGTACTTC
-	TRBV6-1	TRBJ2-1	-	CASRGVVIWTSTNEQFF	TGTGCCAGCAGGGGGGTTGTCATCTGGACGTCGACCAATGAGCAGTTCTTC
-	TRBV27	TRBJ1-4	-	CASKTPQQEKLFF	TGTGCCAGCAAGACCCCCCAACAGGAAAAACTGTTTTTT
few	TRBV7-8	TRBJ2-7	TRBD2	CASSGLALSSYNEQYF	TGTGCCAGCAGCGGACTAGCGCTGAGCTCCTACAATGAGCAGTACTTC
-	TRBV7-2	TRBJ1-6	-	CASSLEVGGFTYNSPLHF	TGTGCCAGCAGCTTAGAGGTTGGGGGTTTCACCTATAATTCACCCCTCCACTTT
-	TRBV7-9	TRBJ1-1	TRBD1	CASSHTDGQADGAFF	TGTGCCAGCAGCCACACAGACGGACAGGCTGACGGGGCTTTCTTT
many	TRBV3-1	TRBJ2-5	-	CASSQVARTQYF	TGTGCCAGCAGCCAAGTAGCCAGGACCCAGTACTTC
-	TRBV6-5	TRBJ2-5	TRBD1	CASSHSTPGQGRQETQYF	TGTGCCAGCAGTCACTCGACACCGGGACAGGGAAGACAGGAGACCCAGTACTTC
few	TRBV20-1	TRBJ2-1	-	CSARTSGRRNEQFF	TGCAGTGCTAGAACCAGCGGACGGAGGAATGAGCAGTTCTTC
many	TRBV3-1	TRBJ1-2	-	CASSPDYLYGYTF	TGTGCCAGCAGCCCGGACTATCTCTATGGCTACACCTTC
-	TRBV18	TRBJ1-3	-	CASSPLADGNIIYF	TGTGCCAGCTCACCCCTGGCAGATGGAAACATCATATATTTT
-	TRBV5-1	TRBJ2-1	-	CASSLGMTTSSYNEQFF	TGCGCCAGCAGCTTGGGGATGACTACTAGCTCCTACAATGAGCAGTTCTTC
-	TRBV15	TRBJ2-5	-	CATSRETAQETQYF	TGTGCCACCAGCAGAGAGACAGCCCAAGAGACCCAGTACTTC
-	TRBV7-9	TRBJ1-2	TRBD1	CANSLVDRRYGYTF	TGTGCCAACAGCTTAGTGGACAGGCGGTATGGCTACACCTTC
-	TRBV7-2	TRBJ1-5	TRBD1	CASSPLTGANQPQHF	TGTGCCAGCAGCCCTCTGACAGGGGCTAATCAGCCCCAGCATTTT
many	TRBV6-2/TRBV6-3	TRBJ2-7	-	CASKSPGTLPYEQYF	TGTGCCAGCAAAAGTCCAGGGACGTTACCCTACGAGCAGTACTTC
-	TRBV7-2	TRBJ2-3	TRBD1	CASSPFTRDSYTDTQYF	TGTGCCAGCAGCCCCTTCACGAGGGACAGTTACACAGATACGCAGTATTTT
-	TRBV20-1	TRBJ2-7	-	CSAPYRGTGSHEQYF	TGCAGTGCGCCCTACCGAGGGACCGGCTCGCACGAGCAGTACTTC
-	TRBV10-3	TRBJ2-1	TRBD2	CAISEGREYNEQFF	TGTGCCATCAGTGAGGGGCGGGAGTACAATGAGCAGTTCTTC
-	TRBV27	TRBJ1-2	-	CASSLHDGGQEGYTF	TGTGCCAGCAGTCTCCACGACGGGGGGCAAGAAGGCTACACCTTC